The subject of this entry is one T cell receptor beta chain. The ends were cut back, 3 bases at V and 6 bases at J, with 12 bases in the middle. The CDR3 loop spans 14 amino acids. CDR1 and CDR2 from the germline V gene are MNHEY and SMNVEV (reference sequence). TCRdb fed the 5' RACE reads into MiXCR, producing one record per CDR3 protein. This sample has hundreds of thousands of distinct CDR3 sequences, with 13% found just once. This sample is drawn from a study of T cells after yellow fever vaccination. The chain has TRBV27 and TRBJ1-5; possible D gene TRBD1, 5 bases. This sample comprised PBMCs, obtained on the day of the yellow fever booster vaccination. This receptor was obtained from a man aged 30 to 45 who received the YFV17D yellow fever vaccine. The CDR3 loop reads CASSFYGGVQPQHF. For the CDR3, the DNA is TGTGCCAGCAGTTTCTACGGGGGGGTTCAGCCCCAGCATTTT.